The 11 T cell receptor beta chains listed next were all sequenced from one sample in a study of control samples from healthy donors and cancer patients. Sequencing used immunoSEQ multiplex PCR; TCRdb keeps in-frame clones, though not all of them. In the table there are over 150,000 clones, approximately 92% of which are singletons. Sequencing was done on a sample of blood. The receptors here all came from a middle-aged woman in good health.

The chain recombines TRBV5-1 with TRBJ2-1, with TRBD2 matching 8 bases. J gave up 7 bases and V 5 bases, and 8 bases lay outside the gene matches. CDR1 is SGHRS, CDR2 YFSETQ, per germline. This CDR3 is built from 14 residues. The DNA of the CDR3 is TGCGCCAGCAGGTCTTCCGGGGGGGTGAATGAGCAGTTCTTC. It is translated as CASRSSGGVNEQFF.

The genes are TRBV5-6 and TRBJ1-5; D not certain. V gave up 3 bases and J gave up 3 bases, with 7 bases separating them. CDR1 is SGHDT and CDR2 is YYEEEE in the germline V gene. The length of the CDR3 is 13 residues. The CDR3, as DNA: TGTGCCAGCAGCTCTCGATTCAATCAGCCCCAGCATTTT. This gives the protein CASSSRFNQPQHF.

This chain uses TRBV24-1 with TRBJ1-2; D gene ambiguous. CDR3 length equals 12 residues. Germline CDR1 reads KGHDR; CDR2 reads SFDVKD. The V end was cut by 5 bases, the J end by 8 bases, with 11 bases between. This chain's CDR3 is CATSAPSEGYTF. The CDR3 DNA reads as TGTGCCACCAGTGCGCCTTCGGAGGGCTACACCTTC.

V usage is TRBV25-1 and J usage is TRBJ1-3; D unresolved. The germline CDR1 and CDR2 sequences are MGHDK and SYGVNS. The ends were cut back, 1 base at V and 0 bases at J, with 7 bases in the middle. CDR3 length: 15 amino acids. DNA for the CDR3: TGTGCCAGCAGTGAATCGGTACTCTCTGGAAACACCATATATTTT. It translates to CASSESVLSGNTIYF.

V usage is TRBV15 and J usage is TRBJ2-2, with a tentative D call TRBD1 (6 bases). V dropped 5 bases and J dropped 3 bases, with 13 bases sitting between them. This CDR3 has 15 amino acids. Germline CDR1 is LNHNV and CDR2 is YYDKDF (reference sequence). The CDR3 DNA reads TGTGCCACCAGCCCAGACAGGACCTACACCGGGGAGCTGTTTTTT. Its protein is CATSPDRTYTGELFF.

This CDR3 reads CATGNLQGGTNIQYF. The CDR3 DNA sequence: TGTGCCACCGGGAACCTTCAAGGGGGGACAAACATTCAGTACTTC. The rearrangement links TRBV6-5 to TRBJ2-4; D may match TRBD1 or TRBD2 (6 bases each). There are 15 residues in the CDR3. Germline CDR1 MNHEY, CDR2 SVGAGI. With 10 bases removed from V and 6 bases from J, the gap between germline ends came to 22 bases.

The V call is TRBV2, the J call TRBJ2-1, with 9 bases fitting TRBD1. V lost 6 bases to trimming and J lost 5 bases; unmatched junction nucleotides: 8. This CDR3 contains 15 residues. Germline loops: CDR1 SNHLY, CDR2 FYNNEI. CDR3 bases: TGTGCCAGCAGCAGACCCGGGACAGGGAACAATGAGCAGTTCTTC. Amino acid sequence: CASSRPGTGNNEQFF.

The V gene is TRBV4-1, the J gene TRBJ2-2, with a weak D call TRBD1 (5 bases). Germline-derived CDR1 and CDR2 are MGHRA and YSYEKL. The germline V and J ends were trimmed by 0 bases and 7 bases, with 9 bases remaining between them. CDR3 length: 14 amino acids. The CDR3 protein is CASSQDPRGGELFF. In DNA, the CDR3 is TGCGCCAGCAGCCAAGATCCTAGGGGCGGGGAGCTGTTTTTT.

The gene calls are TRBV14 and TRBJ2-2; 9 bases align to TRBD1. The germline V gene encodes CDR1 SGHDN and CDR2 FVKESK. J was trimmed by 5 bases and V by 3 bases; bases with no gene match: 10. The CDR3 has 17 amino acids. In nucleotides, the CDR3 is TGTGCCAGCAGCCACCCGGGACAGGGCTTGGGTACCGGGGAGCTGTTTTTT. Encoded protein: CASSHPGQGLGTGELFF. Together with reference TRBV14 and TRBJ2-2, the CDR3 gives the full variable domain: EAGVTQFPSHSVIEKGQTVTLRCDPISGHDNLYWYRRVMGKEIKFLLHFVKESKQDESGMPNNRFLAERTGGTYSTLKVQPAELEDSGVYFCASSHPGQGLGTGELFFGEGSRLTVL.

The chain has TRBV6-5 and TRBJ1-6; D is unresolved. V lost 11 bases and J lost 7, with 15 bases in between. Germline CDR1 is MNHEY and CDR2 is SVGAGI. The CDR3 is 13 residues long. The CDR3 coding sequence is TGTGCCGGAGCAGGAACCACCAATTCACCCCTCCACTTT. As protein: CAGAGTTNSPLHF.

The chain is built from TRBV7-8 and TRBJ2-5; 9 nucleotides align to TRBD2. The germline CDR1 and CDR2 sequences are SGHVS and FQNEAQ. The V gene end was trimmed by 5 bases and the J gene end by 5 bases; junction bases not matched to a gene: 15. CDR3 length equals 17 residues. CDR3 coding DNA: TGTGCCAGCAGCCCCCAACATAATAGCGGGGGATCTGAGACCCAGTACTTC. Amino acids: CASSPQHNSGGSETQYF.